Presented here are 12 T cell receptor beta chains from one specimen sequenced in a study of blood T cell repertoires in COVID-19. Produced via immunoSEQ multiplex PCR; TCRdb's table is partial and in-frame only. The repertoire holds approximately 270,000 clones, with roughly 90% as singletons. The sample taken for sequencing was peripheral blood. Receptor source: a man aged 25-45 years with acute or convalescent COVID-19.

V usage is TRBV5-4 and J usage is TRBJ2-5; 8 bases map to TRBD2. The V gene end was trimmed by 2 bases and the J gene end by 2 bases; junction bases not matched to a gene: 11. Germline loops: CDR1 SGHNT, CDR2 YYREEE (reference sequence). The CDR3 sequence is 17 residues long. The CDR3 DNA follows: TGTGCCAGCAGCTTCCTAGCGGGCGGGGGATTACAAGAGACCCAGTACTTC. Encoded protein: CASSFLAGGGLQETQYF.

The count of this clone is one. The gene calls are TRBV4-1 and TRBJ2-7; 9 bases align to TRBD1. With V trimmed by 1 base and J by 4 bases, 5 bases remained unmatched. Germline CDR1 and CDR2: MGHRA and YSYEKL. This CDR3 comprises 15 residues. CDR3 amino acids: CASSQGLQGAYEQYF. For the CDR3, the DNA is TGCGCCAGCAGCCAAGGGTTACAGGGGGCGTACGAGCAGTACTTC.

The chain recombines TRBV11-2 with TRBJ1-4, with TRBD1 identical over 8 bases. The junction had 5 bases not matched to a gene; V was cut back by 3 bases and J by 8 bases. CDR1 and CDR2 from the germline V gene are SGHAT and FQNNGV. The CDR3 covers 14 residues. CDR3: CASSFGQGDEKLFF. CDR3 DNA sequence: TGTGCCAGCAGCTTTGGACAGGGAGACGAAAAACTGTTTTTT. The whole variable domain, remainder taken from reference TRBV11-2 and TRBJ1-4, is EAGVAQSPRYKIIEKRQSVAFWCNPISGHATLYWYQQILGQGPKLLIQFQNNGVVDDSQLPKDRFSAERLKGVDSTLKIQPAKLEDSAVYLCASSFGQGDEKLFFGSGTQLSVL.

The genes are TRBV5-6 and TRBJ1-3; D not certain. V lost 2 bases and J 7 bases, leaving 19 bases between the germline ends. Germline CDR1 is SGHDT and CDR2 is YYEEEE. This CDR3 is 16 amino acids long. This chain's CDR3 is CASSLNGGRNLNTIYF. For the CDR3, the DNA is TGTGCCAGCAGCTTAAATGGTGGGCGCAACTTGAACACCATATATTTT.

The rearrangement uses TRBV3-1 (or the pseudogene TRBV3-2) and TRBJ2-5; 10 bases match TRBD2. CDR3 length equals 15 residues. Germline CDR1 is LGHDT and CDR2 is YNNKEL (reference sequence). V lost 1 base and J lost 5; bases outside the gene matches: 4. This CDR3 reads CASSQASGGGETQYF. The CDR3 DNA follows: TGTGCCAGCAGCCAAGCTAGCGGGGGAGGGGAGACCCAGTACTTC.

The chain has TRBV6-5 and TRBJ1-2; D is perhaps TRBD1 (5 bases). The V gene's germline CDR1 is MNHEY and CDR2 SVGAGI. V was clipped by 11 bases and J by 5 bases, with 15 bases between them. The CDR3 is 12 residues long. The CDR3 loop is CASRTSPYGYTF. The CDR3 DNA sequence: TGTGCCTCTCGGACATCTCCATATGGCTACACCTTC.

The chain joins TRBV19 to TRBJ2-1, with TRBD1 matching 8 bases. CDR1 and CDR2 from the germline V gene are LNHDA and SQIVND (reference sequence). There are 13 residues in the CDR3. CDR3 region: CAIGQGAMNEQFF. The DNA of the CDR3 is TGTGCGATTGGGCAGGGGGCGATGAATGAGCAGTTCTTC.

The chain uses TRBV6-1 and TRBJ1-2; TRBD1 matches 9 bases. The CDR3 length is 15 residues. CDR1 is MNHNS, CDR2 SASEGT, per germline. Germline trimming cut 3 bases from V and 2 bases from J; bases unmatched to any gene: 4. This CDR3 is CASSDRDRENYGYTF. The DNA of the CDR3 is TGTGCCAGCAGTGATCGGGACAGGGAAAACTATGGCTACACCTTC.

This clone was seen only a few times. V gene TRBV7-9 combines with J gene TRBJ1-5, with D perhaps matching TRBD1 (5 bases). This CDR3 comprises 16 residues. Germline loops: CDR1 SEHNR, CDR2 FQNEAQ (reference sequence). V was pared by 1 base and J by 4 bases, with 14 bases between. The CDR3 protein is CASSLGAGRPNQPQHF. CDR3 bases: TGTGCCAGCAGCTTAGGGGCAGGGCGCCCAAATCAGCCCCAGCATTTT.

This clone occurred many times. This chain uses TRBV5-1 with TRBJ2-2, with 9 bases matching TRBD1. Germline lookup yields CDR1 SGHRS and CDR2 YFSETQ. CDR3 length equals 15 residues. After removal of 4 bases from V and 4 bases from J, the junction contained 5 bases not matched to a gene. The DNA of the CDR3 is TGCGCCAGCAGCCTGGGACAGGGTGGCACCGGGGAGCTGTTTTTT. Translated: CASSLGQGGTGELFF.

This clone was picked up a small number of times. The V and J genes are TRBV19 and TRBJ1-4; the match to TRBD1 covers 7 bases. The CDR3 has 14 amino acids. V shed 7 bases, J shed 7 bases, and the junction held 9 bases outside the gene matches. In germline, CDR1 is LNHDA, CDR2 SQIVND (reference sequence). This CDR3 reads CASTSRQGVEKLFF. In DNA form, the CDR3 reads TGTGCCAGTACCTCACGACAGGGAGTTGAAAAACTGTTTTTT.

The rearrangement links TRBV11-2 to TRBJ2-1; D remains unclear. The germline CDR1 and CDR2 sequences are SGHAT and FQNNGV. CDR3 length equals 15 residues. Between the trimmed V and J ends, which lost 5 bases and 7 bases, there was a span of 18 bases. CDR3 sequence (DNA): TGTGCCAGCAGCCCGGCTCCAAAACTATATAATGAGCAGTTCTTC. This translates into CASSPAPKLYNEQFF.